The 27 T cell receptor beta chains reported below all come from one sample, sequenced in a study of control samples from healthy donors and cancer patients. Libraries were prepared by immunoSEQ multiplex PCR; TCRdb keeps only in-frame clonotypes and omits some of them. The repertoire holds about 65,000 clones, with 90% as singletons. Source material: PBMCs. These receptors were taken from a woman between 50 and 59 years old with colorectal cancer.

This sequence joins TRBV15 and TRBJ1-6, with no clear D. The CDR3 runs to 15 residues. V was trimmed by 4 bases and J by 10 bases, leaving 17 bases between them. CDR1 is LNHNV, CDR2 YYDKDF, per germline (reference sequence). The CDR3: CATSTGASGWSPLHF. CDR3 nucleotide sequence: TGTGCCACCAGCACGGGAGCATCCGGGTGGTCACCCCTCCACTTT.

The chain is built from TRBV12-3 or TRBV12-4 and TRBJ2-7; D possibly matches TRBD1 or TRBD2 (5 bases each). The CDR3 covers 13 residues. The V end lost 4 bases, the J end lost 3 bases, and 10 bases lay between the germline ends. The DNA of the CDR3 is TGTGCCAGCAGTTCCCAGGGAGTCTACGAGCAGTACTTC. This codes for CASSSQGVYEQYF.

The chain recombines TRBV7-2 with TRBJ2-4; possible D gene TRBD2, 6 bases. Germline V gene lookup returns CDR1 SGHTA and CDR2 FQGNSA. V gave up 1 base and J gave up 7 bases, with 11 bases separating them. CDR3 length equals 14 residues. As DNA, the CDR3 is TGTGCCAGCAGCTTAGGACCGGGACTGAACATTCAGTACTTC. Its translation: CASSLGPGLNIQYF. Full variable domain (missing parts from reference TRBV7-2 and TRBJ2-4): GAGVSQSPSNKVTEKGKDVELRCDPISGHTALYWYRQSLGQGLEFLIYFQGNSAPDKSGLPSDRFSAERTGGSVSTLTIQRTQQEDSAVYLCASSLGPGLNIQYFGAGTRLSVL.

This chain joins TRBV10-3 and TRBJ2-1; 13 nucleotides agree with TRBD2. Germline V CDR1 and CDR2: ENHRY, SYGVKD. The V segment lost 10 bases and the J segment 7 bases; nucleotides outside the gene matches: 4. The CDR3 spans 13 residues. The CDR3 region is CATGLAGVNEQFF. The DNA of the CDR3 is TGTGCCACCGGACTAGCGGGAGTGAATGAGCAGTTCTTC.

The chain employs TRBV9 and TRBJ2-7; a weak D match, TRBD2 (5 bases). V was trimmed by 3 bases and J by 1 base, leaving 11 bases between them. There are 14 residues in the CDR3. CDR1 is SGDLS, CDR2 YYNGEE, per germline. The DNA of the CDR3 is TGTGCCAGCAGCGAAGGACTGGTGTCCTACGAGCAGTACTTC. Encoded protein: CASSEGLVSYEQYF.

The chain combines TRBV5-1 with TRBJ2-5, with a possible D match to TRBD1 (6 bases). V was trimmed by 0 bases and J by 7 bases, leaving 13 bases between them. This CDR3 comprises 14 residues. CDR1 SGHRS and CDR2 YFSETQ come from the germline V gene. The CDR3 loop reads CASSLADQGGTQYF. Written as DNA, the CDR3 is TGCGCCAGCAGCTTGGCGGACCAAGGGGGGACCCAGTACTTC.

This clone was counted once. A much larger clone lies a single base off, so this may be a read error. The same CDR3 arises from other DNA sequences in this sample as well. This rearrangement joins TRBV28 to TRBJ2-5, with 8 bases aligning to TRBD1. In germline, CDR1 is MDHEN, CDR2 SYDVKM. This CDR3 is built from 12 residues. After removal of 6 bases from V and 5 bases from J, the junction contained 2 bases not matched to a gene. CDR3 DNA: TGTGCCAGCAGGACAGGGGAGGAGACCCAGTACTTC. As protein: CASRTGEETQYF.

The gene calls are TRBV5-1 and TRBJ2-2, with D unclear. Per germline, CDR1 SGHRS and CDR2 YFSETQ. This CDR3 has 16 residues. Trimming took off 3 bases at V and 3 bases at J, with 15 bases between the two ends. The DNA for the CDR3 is TGCGCCAGCAGCTCCTCAGGACGGCATGACACCGGGGAGCTGTTTTTT. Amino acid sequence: CASSSSGRHDTGELFF.

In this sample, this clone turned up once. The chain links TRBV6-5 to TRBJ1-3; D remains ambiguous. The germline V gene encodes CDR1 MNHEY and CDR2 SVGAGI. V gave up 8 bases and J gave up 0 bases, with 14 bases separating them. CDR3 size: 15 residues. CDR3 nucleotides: TGTGCCAGCTTTTCCTACGGGTACTCTGGAAACACCATATATTTT. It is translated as CASFSYGYSGNTIYF.

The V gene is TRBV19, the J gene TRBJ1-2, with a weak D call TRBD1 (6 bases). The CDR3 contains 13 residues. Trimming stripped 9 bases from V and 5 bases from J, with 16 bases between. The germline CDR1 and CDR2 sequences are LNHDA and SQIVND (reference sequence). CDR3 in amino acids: CASSTGLIYGYTF. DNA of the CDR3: TGTGCCAGCTCGACAGGACTTATTTATGGCTACACCTTC.

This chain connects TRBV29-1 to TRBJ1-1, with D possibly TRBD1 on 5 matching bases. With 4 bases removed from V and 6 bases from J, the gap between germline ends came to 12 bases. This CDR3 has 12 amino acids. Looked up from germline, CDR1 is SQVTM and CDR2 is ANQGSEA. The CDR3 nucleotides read TGCAGCGTTGTCCAGGGTCCTGCTGAAGCTTTCTTT. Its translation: CSVVQGPAEAFF.

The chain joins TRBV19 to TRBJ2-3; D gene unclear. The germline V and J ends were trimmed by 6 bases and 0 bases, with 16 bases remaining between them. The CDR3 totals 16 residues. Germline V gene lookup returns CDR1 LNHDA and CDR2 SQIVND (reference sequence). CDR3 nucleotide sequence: TGTGCCAGTAGGCCGAAACGGACGGCTAGCACAGATACGCAGTATTTT. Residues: CASRPKRTASTDTQYF.

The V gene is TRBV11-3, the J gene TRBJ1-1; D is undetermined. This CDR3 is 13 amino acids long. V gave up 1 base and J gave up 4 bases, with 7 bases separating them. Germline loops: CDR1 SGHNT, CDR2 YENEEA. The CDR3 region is CASSLGVGTEAFF. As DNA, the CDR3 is TGTGCCAGCAGCTTAGGCGTGGGCACTGAAGCTTTCTTT.

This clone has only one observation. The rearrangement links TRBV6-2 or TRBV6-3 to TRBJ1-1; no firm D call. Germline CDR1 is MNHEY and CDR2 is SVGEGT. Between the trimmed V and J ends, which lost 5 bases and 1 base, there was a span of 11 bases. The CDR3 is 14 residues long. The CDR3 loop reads CASSLMAGNTEAFF. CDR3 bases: TGTGCCAGCAGTCTCATGGCTGGGAACACTGAAGCTTTCTTT.

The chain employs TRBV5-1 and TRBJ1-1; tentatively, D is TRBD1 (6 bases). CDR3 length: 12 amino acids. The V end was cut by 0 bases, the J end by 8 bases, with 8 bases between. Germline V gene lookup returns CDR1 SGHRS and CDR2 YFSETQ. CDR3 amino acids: CASSLAQGEAFF. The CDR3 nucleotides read TGCGCCAGCAGCTTGGCCCAGGGGGAAGCTTTCTTT.

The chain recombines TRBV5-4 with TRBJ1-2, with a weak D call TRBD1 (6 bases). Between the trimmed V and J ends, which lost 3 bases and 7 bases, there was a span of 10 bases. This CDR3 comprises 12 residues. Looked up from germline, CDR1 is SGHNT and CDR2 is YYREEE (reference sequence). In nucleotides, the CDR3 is TGTGCCAGCAGCTCACAGGGTTTTGGCTACACCTTC. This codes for CASSSQGFGYTF.

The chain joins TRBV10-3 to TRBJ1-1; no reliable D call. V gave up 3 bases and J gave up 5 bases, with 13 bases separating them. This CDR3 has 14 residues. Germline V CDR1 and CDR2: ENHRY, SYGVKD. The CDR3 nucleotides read TGTGCCATCAGTGACAGCGTAGGGAGGACTGAAGCTTTCTTT. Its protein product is CAISDSVGRTEAFF.

CDR3 nucleotide sequence: TGTGCCAGCAGTCAACAGGGGGGAGGCTACACCTTC. Translating it yields CASSQQGGGYTF. The chain combines TRBV6-6 with TRBJ1-2, with TRBD1 matching 8 bases. V shed 5 bases, J shed 8 bases, and the junction held 4 bases outside the gene matches. Germline loops: CDR1 MNHNY, CDR2 SVGAGI (reference sequence). CDR3 length: 12 residues.

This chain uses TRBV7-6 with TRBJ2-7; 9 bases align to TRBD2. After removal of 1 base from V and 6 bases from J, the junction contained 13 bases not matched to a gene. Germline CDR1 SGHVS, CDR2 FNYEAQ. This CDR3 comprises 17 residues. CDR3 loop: CASSLGGRAGGSSEQYF. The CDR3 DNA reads TGTGCCAGCAGCTTAGGGGGCCGAGCGGGAGGATCGAGCGAGCAGTACTTC.

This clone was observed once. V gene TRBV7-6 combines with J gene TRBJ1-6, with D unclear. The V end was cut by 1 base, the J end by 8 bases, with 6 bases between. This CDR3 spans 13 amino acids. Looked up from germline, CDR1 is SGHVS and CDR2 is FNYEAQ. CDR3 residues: CASSLGGHSPLHF. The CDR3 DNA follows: TGTGCCAGCAGCTTAGGAGGCCATTCACCCCTCCACTTT.

The CDR3 loop reads CASSLSGSDGYEQYF. CDR3 sequence (DNA): TGTGCCAGCAGCTTGTCTGGGTCCGACGGGTACGAGCAGTACTTC. This chain joins TRBV7-9 and TRBJ2-7; D is uncertain. The germline V and J ends were trimmed by 3 bases and 4 bases, with 16 bases remaining between them. This CDR3 has 15 residues. Per germline, CDR1 SEHNR and CDR2 FQNEAQ (reference sequence).

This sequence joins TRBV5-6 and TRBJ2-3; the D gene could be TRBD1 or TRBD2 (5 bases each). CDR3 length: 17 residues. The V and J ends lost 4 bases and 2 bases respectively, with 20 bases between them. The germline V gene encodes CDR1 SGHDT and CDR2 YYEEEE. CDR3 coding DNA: TGTGCCAGCAGCCGCCGGCTTGCAGGGACCGACACAGATACGCAGTATTTT. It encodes CASSRRLAGTDTDTQYF. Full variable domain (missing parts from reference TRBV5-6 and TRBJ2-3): DAGVTQSPTHLIKTRGQQVTLRCSPKSGHDTVSWYQQALGQGPQFIFQYYEEEERQRGNFPDRFSGHQFPNYSSELNVNALLLGDSALYLCASSRRLAGTDTDTQYFGPGTRLTVL.

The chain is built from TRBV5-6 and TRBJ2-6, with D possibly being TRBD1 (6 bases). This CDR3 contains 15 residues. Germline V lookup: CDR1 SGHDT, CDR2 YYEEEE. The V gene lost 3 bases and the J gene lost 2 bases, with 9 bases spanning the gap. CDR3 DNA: TGTGCCAGCAGCTCACGGACAGCTGGGGCCAACGTCCTGACTTTC. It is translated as CASSSRTAGANVLTF.

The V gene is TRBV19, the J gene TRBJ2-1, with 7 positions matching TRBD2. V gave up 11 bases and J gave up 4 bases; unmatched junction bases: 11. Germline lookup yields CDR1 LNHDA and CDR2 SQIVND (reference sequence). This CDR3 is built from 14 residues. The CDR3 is CASNAPGGYNEQFF. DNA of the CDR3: TGTGCCTCTAACGCCCCCGGGGGGTACAATGAGCAGTTCTTC.

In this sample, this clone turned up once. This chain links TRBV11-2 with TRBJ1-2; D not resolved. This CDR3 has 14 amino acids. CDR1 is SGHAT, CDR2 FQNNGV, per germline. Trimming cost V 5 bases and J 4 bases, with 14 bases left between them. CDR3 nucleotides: TGTGCCAGCAGCCCTGAGTCGCAGACCTATGGCTACACCTTC. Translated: CASSPESQTYGYTF.

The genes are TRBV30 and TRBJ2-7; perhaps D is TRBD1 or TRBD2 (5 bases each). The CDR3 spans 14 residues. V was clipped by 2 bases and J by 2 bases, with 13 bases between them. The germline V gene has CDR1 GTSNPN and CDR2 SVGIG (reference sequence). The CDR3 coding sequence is TGTGCCTGGAGTTACCGAGGGGCACCCTACGAGCAGTACTTC. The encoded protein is CAWSYRGAPYEQYF.

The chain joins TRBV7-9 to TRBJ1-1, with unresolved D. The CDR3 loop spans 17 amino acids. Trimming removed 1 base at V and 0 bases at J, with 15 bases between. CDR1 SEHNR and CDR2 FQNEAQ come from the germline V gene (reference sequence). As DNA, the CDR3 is TGTGCCAGCAGCTTAGAGCCCCCAAGTAAGATGAACACTGAAGCTTTCTTT. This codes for CASSLEPPSKMNTEAFF.